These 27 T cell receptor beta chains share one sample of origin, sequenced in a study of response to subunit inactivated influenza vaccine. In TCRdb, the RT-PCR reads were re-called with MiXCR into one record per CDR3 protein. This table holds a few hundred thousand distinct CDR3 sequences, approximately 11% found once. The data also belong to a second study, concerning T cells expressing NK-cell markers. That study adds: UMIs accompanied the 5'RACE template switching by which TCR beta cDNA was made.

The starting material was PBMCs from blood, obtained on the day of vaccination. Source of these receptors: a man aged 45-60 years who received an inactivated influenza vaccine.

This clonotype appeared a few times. CDR3 protein: CACRTYLNTEAFF. As DNA, the CDR3 is TGTGCCTGCCGGACATATTTGAACACTGAAGCTTTCTTT. This chain connects TRBV30 to TRBJ1-1; weak D call: TRBD1 (5 bases). The germline CDR1 and CDR2 sequences are GTSNPN and SVGIG (reference sequence). V lost 6 bases to trimming and J lost 0 bases, with 11 bases between them. This CDR3 comprises 13 residues.

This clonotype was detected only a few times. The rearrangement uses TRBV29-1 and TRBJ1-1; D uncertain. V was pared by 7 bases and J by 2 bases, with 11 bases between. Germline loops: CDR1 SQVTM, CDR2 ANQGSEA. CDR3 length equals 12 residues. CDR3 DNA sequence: TGCAGCGCTTTTACAGTTAACACTGAAGCTTTCTTT. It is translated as CSAFTVNTEAFF.

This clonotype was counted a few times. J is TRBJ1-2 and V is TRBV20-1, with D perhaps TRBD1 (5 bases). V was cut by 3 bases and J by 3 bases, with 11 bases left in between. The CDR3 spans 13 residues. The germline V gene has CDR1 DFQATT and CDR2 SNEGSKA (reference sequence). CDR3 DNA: TGCAGTGCTAGGCGGGGCCCCGACTATGGCTACACCTTC. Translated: CSARRGPDYGYTF.

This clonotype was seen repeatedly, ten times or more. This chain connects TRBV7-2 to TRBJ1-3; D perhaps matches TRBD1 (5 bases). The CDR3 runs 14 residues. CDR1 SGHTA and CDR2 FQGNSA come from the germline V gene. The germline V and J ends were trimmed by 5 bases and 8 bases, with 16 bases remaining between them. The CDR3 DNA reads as TGTGCCAGCAGCCGTGGGTCGGGGCTGTACACCATATATTTT. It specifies CASSRGSGLYTIYF.

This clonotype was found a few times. In DNA form, the CDR3 reads TGCGCCAGCAGCTTGATGCTACAGGGCCAAGAGCAGTACTTC. Encoded protein: CASSLMLQGQEQYF. The rearrangement uses TRBV5-1 and TRBJ2-7; D may be TRBD1 (6 bases). CDR3 length: 14 amino acids. The germline V gene encodes CDR1 SGHRS and CDR2 YFSETQ. Trimming took off 1 base at V and 7 bases at J, with 15 bases between the two ends. Full variable domain (rest looked up from reference TRBV5-1 and TRBJ2-7): KAGVTQTPRYLIKTRGQQVTLSCSPISGHRSVSWYQQTPGQGLQFLFEYFSETQRNKGNFPGRFSGRQFSNSRSEMNVSTLELGDSALYLCASSLMLQGQEQYFGPGTRLTVT.

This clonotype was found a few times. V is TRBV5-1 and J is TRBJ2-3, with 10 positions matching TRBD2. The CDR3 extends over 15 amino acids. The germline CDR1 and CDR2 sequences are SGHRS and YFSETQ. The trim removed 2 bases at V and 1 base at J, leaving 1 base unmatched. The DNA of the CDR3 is TGCGCCAGCAGCTTTGGGACTAGCGGCACAGATACGCAGTATTTT. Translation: CASSFGTSGTDTQYF.

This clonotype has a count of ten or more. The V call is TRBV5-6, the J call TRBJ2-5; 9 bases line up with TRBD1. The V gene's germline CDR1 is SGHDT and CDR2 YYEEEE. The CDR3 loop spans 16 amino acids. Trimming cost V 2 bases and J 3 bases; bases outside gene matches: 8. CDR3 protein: CASSLPRDRAKETQYF. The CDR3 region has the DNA TGTGCCAGCAGCTTACCTCGGGACAGGGCTAAAGAGACCCAGTACTTC.

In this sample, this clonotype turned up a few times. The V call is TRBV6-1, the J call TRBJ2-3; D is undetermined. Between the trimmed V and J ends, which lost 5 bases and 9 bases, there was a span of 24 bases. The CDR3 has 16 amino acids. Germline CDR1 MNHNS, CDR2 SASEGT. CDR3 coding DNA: TGTGCCAGCAGTCCAACGACTCCCCCAGCAACCTTCACGCAGTATTTT. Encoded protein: CASSPTTPPATFTQYF.

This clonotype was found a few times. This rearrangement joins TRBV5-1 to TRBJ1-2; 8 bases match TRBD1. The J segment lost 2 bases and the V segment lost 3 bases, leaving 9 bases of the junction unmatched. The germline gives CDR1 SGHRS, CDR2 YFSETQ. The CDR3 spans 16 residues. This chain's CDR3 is CASSSARQGSNYGYTF. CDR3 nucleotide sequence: TGCGCCAGCAGCTCTGCCCGACAGGGGTCGAACTATGGCTACACCTTC.

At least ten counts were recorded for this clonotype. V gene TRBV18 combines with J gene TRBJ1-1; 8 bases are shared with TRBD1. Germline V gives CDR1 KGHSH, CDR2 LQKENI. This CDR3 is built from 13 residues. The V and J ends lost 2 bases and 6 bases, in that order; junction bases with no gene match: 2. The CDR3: CASSPTGGPEAFF. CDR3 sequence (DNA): TGTGCCAGCTCACCAACAGGGGGACCTGAAGCTTTCTTT.

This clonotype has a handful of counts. The CDR3 nucleotides are TGCAGTGCTAGTTCGGTCAGGGGGTTTGCAGATACGCAGTATTTT. It yields the protein CSASSVRGFADTQYF. The rearrangement links TRBV20-1 to TRBJ2-3, with 7 nucleotides matching TRBD1. This CDR3 is built from 15 residues. CDR1 DFQATT and CDR2 SNEGSKA come from the germline V gene (reference sequence). Trimming removed 3 bases from V and 4 bases from J; junction bases left unmatched: 10.

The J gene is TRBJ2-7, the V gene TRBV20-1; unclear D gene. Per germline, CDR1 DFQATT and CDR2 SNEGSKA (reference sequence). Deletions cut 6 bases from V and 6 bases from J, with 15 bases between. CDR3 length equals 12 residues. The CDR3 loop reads CSAQALKGEQYF. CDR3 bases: TGCAGTGCCCAGGCGCTGAAGGGCGAGCAGTACTTC.

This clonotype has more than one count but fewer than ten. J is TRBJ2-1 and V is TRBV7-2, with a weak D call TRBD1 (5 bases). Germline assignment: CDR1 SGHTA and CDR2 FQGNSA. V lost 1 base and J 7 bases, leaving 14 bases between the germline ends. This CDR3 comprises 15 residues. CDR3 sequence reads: CASSLGYRRGNEQFF. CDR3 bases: TGTGCCAGCAGCTTAGGATACAGGCGCGGAAATGAGCAGTTCTTC.

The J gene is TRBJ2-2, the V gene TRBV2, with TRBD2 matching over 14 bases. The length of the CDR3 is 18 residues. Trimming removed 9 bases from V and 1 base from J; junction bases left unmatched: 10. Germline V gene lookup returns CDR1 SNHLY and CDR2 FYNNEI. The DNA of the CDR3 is TGTGCCAGGACCCCCCGGACTAGCGGGGGGCGGAACACCGGGGAGCTGTTTTTT. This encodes CARTPRTSGGRNTGELFF.

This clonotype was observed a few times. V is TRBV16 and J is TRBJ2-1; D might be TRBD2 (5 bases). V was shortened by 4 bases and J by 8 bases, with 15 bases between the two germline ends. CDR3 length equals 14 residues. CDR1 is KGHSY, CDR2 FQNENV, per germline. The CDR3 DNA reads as TGTGCCAGCAGCCCTACTAGGATGGGTGATGAGCAGTTCTTC. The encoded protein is CASSPTRMGDEQFF.

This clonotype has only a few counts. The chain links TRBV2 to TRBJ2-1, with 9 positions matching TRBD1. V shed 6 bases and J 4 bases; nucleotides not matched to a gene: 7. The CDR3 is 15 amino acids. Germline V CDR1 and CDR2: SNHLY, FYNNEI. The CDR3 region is CASRVQGAGYNEQFF. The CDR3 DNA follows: TGTGCCAGCAGAGTACAGGGGGCGGGTTACAATGAGCAGTTCTTC.

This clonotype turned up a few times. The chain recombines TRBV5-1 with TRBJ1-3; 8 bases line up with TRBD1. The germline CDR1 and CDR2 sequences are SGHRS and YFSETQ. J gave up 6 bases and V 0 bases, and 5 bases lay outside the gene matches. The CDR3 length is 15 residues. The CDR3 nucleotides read TGCGCCAGCAGCTTGGTAGGACAGGGCCCAAACACCATATATTTT. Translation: CASSLVGQGPNTIYF.

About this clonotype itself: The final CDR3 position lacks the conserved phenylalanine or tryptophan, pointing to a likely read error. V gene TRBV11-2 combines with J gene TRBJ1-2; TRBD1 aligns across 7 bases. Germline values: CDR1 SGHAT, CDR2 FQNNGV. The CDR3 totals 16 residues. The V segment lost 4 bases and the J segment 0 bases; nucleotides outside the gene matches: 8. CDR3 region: CASSSLRDRPNYGYTL. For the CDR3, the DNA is TGTGCCAGCAGCTCCCTCCGGGACAGACCTAACTATGGCTACACCTTA.

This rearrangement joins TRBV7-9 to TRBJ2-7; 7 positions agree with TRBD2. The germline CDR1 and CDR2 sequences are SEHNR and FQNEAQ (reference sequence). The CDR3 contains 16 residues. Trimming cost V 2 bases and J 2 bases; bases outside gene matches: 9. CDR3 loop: CASSLPPASGPYEQYF. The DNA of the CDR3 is TGTGCCAGCAGCTTACCGCCGGCTAGCGGCCCCTACGAGCAGTACTTC.

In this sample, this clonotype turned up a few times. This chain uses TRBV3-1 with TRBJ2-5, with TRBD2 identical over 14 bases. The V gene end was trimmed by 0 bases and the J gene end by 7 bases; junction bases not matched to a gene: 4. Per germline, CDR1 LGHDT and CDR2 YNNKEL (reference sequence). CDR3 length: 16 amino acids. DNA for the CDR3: TGTGCCAGCAGCCAAGATTCCGGACTAGCGGGAGGGACCCAGTACTTC. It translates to CASSQDSGLAGGTQYF.

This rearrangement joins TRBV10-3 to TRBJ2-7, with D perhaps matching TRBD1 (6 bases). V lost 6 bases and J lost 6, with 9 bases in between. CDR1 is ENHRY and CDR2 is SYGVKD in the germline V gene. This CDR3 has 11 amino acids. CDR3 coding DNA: TGTGCCATCAGGACAGGAAGCGAGCAGTACTTC. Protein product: CAIRTGSEQYF.

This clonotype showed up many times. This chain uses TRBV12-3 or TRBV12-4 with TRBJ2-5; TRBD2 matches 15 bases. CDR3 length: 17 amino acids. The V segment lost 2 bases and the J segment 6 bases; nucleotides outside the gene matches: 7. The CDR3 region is CASSLWTSGRAGKTQYF. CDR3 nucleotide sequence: TGTGCCAGCAGTTTATGGACTAGCGGGAGGGCCGGGAAGACCCAGTACTTC.

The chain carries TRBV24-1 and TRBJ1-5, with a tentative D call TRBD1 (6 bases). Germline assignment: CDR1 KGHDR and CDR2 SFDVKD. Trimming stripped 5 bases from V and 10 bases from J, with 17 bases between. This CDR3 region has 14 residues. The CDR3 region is CATSGMGGLEPQHF. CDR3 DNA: TGTGCCACCAGTGGGATGGGGGGCCTTGAACCCCAGCATTTT.

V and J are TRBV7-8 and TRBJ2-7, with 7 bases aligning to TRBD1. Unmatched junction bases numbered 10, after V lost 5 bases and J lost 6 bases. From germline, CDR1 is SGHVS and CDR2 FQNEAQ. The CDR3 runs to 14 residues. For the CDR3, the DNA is TGTGCCAGCAGCAATCGACAGGGAAACTCCGAGCAGTACTTC. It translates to CASSNRQGNSEQYF.

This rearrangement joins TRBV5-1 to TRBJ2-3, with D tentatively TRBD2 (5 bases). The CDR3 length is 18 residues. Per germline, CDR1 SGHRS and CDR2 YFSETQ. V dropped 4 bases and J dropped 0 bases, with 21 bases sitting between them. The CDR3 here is CASSRGGVGGLSTDTQYF. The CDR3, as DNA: TGCGCCAGCAGCCGTGGTGGGGTTGGCGGGCTGAGCACAGATACGCAGTATTTT.

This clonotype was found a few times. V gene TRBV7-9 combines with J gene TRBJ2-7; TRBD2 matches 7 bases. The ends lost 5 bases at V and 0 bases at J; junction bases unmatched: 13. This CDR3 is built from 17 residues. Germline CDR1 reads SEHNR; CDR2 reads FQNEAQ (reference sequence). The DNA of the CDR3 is TGTGCCAGCAGCCGCATAGCGGGCAATAAACTCTCCTACGAGCAGTACTTC. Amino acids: CASSRIAGNKLSYEQYF.

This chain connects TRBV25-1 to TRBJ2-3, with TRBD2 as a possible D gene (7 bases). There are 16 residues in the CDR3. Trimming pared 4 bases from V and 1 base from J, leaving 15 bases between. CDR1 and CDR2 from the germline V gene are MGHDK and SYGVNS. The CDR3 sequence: CASSARGLSRTDTQYF. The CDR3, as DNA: TGTGCCAGCAGTGCCAGGGGACTAAGCCGCACAGATACGCAGTATTTT.